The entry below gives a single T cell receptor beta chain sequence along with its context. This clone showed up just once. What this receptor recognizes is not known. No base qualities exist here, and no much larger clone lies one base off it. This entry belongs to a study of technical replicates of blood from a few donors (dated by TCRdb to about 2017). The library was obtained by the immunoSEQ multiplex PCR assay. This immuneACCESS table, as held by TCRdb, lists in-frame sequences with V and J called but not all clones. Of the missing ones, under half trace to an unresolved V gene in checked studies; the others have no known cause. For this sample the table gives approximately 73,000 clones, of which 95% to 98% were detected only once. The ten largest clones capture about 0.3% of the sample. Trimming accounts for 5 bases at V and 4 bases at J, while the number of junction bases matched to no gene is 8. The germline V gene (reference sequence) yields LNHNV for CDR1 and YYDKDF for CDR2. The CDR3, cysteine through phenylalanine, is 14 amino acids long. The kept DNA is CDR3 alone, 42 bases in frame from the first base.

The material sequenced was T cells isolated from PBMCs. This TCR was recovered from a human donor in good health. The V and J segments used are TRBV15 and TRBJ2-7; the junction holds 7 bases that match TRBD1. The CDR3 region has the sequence CATSEDRERYEQYF. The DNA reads TGTGCCACCAGCGAAGACAGGGAAAGGTACGAGCAGTACTTC.